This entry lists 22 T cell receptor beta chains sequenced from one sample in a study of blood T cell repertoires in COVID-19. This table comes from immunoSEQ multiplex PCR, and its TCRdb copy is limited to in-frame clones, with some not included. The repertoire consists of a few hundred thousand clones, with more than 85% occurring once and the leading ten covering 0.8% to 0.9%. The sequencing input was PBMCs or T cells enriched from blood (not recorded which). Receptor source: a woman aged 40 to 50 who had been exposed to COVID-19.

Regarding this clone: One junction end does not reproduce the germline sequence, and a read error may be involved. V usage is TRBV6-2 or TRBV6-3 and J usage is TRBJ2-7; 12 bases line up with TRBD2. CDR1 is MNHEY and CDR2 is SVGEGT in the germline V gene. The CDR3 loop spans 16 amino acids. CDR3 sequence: CASRYSPSGGVYEQYF. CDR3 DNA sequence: TGTGCCAGCAGGTACTCCCCTAGCGGGGGGGTTTACGAGCAGTACTTC.

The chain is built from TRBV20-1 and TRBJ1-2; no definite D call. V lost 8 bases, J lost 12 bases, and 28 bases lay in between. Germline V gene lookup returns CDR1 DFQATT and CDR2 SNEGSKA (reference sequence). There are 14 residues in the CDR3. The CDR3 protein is CSSSARDKAGENTF. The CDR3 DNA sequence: TGCAGTTCCAGTGCTAGAGATAAGGCCGGGGAAAACACCTTC.

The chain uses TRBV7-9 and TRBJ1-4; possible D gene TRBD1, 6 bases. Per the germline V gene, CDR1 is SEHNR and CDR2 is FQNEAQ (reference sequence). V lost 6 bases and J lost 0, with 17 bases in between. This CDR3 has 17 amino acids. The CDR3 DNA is TGTGCCAGCAGTCGTAGCAGGGAGGGGGCAACTAATGAAAAACTGTTTTTT. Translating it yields CASSRSREGATNEKLFF.

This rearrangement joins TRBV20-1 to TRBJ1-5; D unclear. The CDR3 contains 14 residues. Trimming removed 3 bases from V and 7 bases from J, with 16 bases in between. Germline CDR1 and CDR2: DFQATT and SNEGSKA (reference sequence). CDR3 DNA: TGCAGTGCTAGTCTCGGTGGAGGGAACCAGCCCCAGCATTTT. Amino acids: CSASLGGGNQPQHF.

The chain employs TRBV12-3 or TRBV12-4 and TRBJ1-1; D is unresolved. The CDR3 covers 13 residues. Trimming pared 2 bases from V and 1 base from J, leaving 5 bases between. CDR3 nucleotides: TGTGCCAGCAGTTTATACGGGAACACTGAAGCTTTCTTT. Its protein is CASSLYGNTEAFF.

The CDR3 nucleotides read TGTGCCAGTAAAACGCCCGGGGGAGGCGATGGCTACACCTTC. Its protein is CASKTPGGGDGYTF. V usage is TRBV19 and J usage is TRBJ1-2, with D perhaps TRBD1 (5 bases). This CDR3 region has 14 residues. The V gene lost 7 bases and the J gene lost 6 bases, with 18 bases spanning the gap. Germline loops: CDR1 LNHDA, CDR2 SQIVND (reference sequence).

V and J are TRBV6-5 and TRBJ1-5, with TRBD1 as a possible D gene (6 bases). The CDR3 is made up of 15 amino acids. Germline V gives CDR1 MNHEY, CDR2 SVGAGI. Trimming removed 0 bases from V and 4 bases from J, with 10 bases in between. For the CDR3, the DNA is TGTGCCAGCAGTTACTCGGCAGGGACAAATCAGCCCCAGCATTTT. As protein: CASSYSAGTNQPQHF.

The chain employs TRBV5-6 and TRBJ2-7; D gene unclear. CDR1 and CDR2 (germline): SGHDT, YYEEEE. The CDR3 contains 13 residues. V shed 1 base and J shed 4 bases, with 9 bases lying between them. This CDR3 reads CASSLWQVYEQYF. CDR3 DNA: TGTGCCAGCAGCTTGTGGCAAGTTTACGAGCAGTACTTC.

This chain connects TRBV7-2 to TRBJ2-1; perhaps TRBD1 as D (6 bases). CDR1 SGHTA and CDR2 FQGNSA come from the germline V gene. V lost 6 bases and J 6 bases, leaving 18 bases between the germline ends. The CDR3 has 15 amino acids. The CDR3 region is CASSPTRAQGNEQFF. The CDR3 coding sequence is TGTGCCAGCAGTCCAACCAGGGCACAGGGCAATGAGCAGTTCTTC.

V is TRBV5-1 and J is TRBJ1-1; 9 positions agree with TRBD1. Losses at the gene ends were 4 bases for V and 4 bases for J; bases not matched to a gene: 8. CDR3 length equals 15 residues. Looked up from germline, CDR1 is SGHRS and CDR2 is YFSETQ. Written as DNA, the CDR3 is TGCGCCAGCAGCCCTCAACAGGGGGCGCGCACTGAAGCTTTCTTT. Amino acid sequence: CASSPQQGARTEAFF.

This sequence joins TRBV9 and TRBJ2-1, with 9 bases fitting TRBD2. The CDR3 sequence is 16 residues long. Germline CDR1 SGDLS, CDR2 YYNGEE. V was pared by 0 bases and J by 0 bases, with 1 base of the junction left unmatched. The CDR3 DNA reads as TGTGCCAGCAGCGTAGTTAGCGGGAGCTCCTACAATGAGCAGTTCTTC. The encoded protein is CASSVVSGSSYNEQFF.

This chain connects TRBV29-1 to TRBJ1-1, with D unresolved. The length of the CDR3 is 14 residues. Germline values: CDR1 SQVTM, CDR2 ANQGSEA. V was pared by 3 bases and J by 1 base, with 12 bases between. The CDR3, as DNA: TGCAGCGTTGATATGTCTTCCGGGAACACTGAAGCTTTCTTT. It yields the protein CSVDMSSGNTEAFF.

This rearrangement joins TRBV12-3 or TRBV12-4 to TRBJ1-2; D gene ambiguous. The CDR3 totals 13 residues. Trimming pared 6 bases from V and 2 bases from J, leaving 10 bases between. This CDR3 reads CASSQAENYGYTF. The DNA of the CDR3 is TGTGCCAGCAGCCAAGCTGAAAACTATGGCTACACCTTC.

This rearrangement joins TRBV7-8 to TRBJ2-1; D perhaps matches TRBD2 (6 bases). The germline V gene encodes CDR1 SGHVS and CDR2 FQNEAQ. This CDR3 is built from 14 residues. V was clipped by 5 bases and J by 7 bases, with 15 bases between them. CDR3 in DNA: TGTGCCAGCAGCCAGCGTTATGGGGGGAATGAGCAGTTCTTC. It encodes CASSQRYGGNEQFF.

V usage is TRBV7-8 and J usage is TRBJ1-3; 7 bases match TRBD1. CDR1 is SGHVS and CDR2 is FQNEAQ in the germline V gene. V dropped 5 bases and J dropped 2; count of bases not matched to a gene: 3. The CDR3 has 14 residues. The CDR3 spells CASSRDRAGNTIYF. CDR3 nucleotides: TGTGCCAGCAGCCGAGACAGGGCTGGAAACACCATATATTTT.

This CDR3 reads CASSFTGTGNTIYF. DNA of the CDR3: TGTGCCAGTAGTTTCACAGGGACGGGAAACACCATATATTTT. The rearrangement links TRBV19 to TRBJ1-3; perhaps TRBD1 as D (6 bases). The CDR3 covers 14 residues. V was shortened by 5 bases and J by 4 bases, with 12 bases between the two germline ends. Germline V gene lookup returns CDR1 LNHDA and CDR2 SQIVND (reference sequence).

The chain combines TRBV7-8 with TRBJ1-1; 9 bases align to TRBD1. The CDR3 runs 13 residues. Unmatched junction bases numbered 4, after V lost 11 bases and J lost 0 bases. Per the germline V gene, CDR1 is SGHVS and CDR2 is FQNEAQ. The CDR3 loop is CAGGQGLNTEAFF. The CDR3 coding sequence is TGTGCCGGGGGACAGGGATTGAACACTGAAGCTTTCTTT.

CDR3 sequence (DNA): TGTGCCAGCAGCTTAGCGCGGGGTAGCGGGAGGGGGTACGAGCAGTACTTC. This gives the protein CASSLARGSGRGYEQYF. The chain has TRBV7-2 and TRBJ2-7; 11 positions match TRBD2. Germline loops: CDR1 SGHTA, CDR2 FQGNSA. The CDR3 runs to 17 residues. The trim removed 0 bases at V and 4 bases at J, leaving 8 bases unmatched.

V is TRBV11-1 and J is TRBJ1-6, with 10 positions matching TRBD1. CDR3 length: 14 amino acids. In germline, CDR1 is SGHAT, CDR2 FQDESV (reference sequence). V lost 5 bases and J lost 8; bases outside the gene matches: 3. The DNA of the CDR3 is TGTGCCAGCAGCGTCGGGACAGGGGATTCACCCCTCCACTTT. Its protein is CASSVGTGDSPLHF.

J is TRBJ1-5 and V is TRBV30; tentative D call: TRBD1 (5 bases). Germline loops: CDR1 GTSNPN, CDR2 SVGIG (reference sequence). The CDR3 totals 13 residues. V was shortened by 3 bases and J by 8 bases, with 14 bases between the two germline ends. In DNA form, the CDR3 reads TGTGCCTGGAGATCAGGGTGGGGGGAGCCCCAGCATTTT. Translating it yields CAWRSGWGEPQHF.

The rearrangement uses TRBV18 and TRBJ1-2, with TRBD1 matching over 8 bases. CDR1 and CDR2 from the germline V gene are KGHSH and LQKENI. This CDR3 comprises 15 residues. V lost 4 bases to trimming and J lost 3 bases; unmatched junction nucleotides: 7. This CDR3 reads CASSQGAGQDYGYTF. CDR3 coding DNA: TGTGCCAGCTCACAAGGCGCGGGACAGGACTATGGCTACACCTTC.

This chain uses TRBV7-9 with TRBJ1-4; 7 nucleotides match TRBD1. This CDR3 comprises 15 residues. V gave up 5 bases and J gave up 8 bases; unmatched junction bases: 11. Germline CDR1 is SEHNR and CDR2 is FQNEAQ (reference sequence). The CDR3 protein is CASSARSGGREKLFF. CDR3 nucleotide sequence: TGTGCCAGCAGCGCCCGATCAGGGGGACGAGAAAAACTGTTTTTT.